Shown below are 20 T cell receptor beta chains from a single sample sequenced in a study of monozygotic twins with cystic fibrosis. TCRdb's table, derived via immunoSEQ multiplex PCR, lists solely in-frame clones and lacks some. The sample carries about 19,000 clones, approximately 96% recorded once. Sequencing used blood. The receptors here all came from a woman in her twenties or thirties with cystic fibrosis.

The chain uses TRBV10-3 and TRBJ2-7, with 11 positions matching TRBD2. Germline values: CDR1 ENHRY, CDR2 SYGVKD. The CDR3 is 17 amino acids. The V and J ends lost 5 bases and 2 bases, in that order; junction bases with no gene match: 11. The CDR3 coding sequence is TGTGCCATCAGTCCCGGGACTAGCGGTAAGGGGCCCTACGAGCAGTACTTC. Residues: CAISPGTSGKGPYEQYF.

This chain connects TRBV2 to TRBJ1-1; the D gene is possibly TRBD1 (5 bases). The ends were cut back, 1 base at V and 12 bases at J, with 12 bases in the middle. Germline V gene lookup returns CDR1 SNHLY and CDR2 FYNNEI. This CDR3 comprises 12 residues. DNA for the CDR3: TGTGCCAGCAGTGAAGGACCAGGGAAAACTTTCTTT. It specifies CASSEGPGKTFF.

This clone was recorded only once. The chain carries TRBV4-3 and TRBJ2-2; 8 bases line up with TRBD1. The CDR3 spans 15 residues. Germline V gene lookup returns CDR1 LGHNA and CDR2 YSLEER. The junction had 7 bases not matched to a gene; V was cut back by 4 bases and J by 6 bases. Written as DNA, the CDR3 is TGCGCCAGCAGCCGCGACGGACAGGGCTCCGGGGAGCTGTTTTTT. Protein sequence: CASSRDGQGSGELFF.

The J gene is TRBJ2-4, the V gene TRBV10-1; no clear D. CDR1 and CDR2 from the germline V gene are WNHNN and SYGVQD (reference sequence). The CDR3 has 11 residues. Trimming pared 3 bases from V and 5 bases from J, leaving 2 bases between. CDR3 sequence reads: CASSDENIQYF. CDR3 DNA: TGCGCCAGCAGTGACGAAAACATTCAGTACTTC.

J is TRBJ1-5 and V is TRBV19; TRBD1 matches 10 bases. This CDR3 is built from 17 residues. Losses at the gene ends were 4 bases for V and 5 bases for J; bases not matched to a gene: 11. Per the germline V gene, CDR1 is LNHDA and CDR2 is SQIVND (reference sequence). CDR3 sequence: CASSKGTGVGSYQPQHF. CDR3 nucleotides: TGTGCCAGTAGTAAGGGGACAGGGGTGGGGTCCTATCAGCCCCAGCATTTT.

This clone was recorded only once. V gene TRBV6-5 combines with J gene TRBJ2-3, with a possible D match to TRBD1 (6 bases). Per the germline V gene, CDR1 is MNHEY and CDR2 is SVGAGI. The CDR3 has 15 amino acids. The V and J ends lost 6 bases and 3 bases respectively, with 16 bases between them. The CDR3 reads CASRPYRDRTDTQYF. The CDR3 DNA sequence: TGTGCCAGCAGACCTTACAGGGATAGGACAGATACGCAGTATTTT.

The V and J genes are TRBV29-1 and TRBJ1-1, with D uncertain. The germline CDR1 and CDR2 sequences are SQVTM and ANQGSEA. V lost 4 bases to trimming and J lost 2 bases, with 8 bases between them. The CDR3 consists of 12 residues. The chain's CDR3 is CSVAPGNTEAFF. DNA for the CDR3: TGCAGCGTTGCACCGGGAAACACTGAAGCTTTCTTT.

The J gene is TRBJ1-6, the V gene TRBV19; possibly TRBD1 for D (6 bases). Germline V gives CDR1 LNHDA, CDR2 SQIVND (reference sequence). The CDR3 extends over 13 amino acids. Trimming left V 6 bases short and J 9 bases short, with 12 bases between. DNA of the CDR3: TGTGCCAGTAGGCACAGGGACCGTTCACCCCTCCACTTT. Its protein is CASRHRDRSPLHF.

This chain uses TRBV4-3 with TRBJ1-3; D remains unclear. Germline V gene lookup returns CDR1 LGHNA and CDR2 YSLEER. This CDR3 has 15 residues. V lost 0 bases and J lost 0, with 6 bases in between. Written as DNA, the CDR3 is TGCGCCAGCAGCCAAGATCCGGGCTCTGGAAACACCATATATTTT. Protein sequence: CASSQDPGSGNTIYF.

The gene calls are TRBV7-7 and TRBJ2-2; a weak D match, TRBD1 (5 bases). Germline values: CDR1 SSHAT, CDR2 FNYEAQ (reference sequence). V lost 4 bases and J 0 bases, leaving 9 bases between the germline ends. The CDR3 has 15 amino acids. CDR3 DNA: TGTGCCAGCAGCTCAGGGCGCGCGAACACCGGGGAGCTGTTTTTT. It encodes CASSSGRANTGELFF.

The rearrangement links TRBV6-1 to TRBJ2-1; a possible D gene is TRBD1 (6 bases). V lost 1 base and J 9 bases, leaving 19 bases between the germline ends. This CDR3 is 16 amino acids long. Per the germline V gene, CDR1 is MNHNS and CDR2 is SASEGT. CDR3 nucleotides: TGTGCCAGCAGTGAAGAAATTGGGACACCCTGGGGTGAGCAGTTCTTC. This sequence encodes CASSEEIGTPWGEQFF.

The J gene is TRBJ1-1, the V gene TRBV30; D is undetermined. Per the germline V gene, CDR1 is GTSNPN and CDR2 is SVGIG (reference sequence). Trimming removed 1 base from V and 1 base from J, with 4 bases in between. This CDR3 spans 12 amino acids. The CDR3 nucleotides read TGTGCCTGGAGTGCAGGGAACACTGAAGCTTTCTTT. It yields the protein CAWSAGNTEAFF.

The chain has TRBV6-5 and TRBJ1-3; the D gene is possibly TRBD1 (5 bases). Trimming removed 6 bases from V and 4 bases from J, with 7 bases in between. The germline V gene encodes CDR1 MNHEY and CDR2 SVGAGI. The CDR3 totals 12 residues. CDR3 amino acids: CASRTDGNTIYF. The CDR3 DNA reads TGTGCCAGCAGGACAGACGGAAACACCATATATTTT.

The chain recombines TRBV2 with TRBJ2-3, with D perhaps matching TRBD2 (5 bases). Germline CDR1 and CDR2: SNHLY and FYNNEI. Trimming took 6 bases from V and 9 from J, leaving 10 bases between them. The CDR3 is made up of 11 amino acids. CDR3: CASRTSGTQYF. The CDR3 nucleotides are TGTGCCAGCAGGACCTCGGGGACGCAGTATTTT.

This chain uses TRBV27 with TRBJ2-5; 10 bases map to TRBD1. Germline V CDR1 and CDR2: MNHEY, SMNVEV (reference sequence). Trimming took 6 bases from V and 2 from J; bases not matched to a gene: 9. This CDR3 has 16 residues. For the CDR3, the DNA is TGTGCCAGCAGGGATAGGGACAGGGGTCGACAAGAGACCCAGTACTTC. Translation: CASRDRDRGRQETQYF.

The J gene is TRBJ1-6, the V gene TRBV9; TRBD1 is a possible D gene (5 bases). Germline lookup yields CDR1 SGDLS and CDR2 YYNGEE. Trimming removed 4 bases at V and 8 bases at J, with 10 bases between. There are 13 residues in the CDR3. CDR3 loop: CASSFGGYSPLHF. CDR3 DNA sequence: TGTGCCAGCAGCTTTGGGGGGTATTCACCCCTCCACTTT.

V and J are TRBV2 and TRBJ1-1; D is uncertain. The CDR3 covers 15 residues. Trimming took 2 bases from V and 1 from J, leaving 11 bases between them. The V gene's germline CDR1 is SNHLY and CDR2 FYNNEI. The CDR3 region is CASSEYVTGNTEAFF. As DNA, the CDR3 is TGTGCCAGCAGTGAATATGTGACGGGGAACACTGAAGCTTTCTTT.

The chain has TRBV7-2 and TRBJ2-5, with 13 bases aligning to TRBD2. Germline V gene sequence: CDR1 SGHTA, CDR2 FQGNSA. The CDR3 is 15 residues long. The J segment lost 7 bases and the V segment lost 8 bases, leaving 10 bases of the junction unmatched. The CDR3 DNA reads TGTGCCAGCGTCCTACTAGCGGGGGGGCTCGGGACCCAGTACTTC. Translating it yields CASVLLAGGLGTQYF. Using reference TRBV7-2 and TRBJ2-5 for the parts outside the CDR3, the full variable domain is GAGVSQSPSNKVTEKGKDVELRCDPISGHTALYWYRQSLGQGLEFLIYFQGNSAPDKSGLPSDRFSAERTGGSVSTLTIQRTQQEDSAVYLCASVLLAGGLGTQYFGPGTRLLVL.

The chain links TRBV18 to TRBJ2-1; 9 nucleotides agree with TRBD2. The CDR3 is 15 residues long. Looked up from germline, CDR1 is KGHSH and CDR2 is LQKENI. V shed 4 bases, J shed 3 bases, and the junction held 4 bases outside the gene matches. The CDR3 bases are TGTGCCAGCTCACAAAGCGGGGGGAACTACAATGAGCAGTTCTTC. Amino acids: CASSQSGGNYNEQFF.

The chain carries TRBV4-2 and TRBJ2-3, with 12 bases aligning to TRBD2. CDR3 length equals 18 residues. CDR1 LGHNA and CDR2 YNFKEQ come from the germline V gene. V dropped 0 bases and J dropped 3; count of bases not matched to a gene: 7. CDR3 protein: CASSQDTLAGGPTDTQYF. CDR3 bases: TGTGCCAGCAGCCAAGATACTCTAGCGGGGGGGCCGACAGATACGCAGTATTTT.